These 10 T cell receptor beta chains came from one sample sequenced in a study of regulatory T cells in long-lasting Graves disease. Both iRepertoire HTBI primers and Arm-PCR of CDR3 regions were used to build the TCR beta libraries. TCRdb fed the multiplex PCR reads into MiXCR, producing one record per CDR3 protein. This sample has about 220,000 distinct CDR3 sequences, with roughly 19% found just once. Time point denoted: newly diagnosed GD, antithyroid drugs for less than 3 months. After RNA was extracted from PBMCs, the TCR library was made from it. These data were also reused for a study on T cells in Graves' hyperthyroidism and ophthalmopathy.

This specimen was peripheral blood mononuclear cells (PBMCs), taken at new diagnosis, from a patient treated with antithyroid drugs. These receptor sequences come from a woman in her thirties with Graves disease.

This clonotype was detected ten times or more. V gene TRBV3-1 combines with J gene TRBJ1-1; D is perhaps TRBD1 (6 bases). CDR1 is LGHDT, CDR2 YNNKEL, per germline (reference sequence). The CDR3 has 14 residues. V was clipped by 4 bases and J by 1 base, with 10 bases between them. The CDR3 region is CASSRQGQNTEAFF. The CDR3 DNA reads as TGTGCCAGCAGCCGCCAGGGACAGAACACTGAAGCTTTCTTT.

This clonotype was counted at least ten times. The chain is built from TRBV2 and TRBJ1-6; the match to TRBD1 covers 8 bases. V dropped 5 bases and J dropped 5; count of bases not matched to a gene: 5. Germline loops: CDR1 SNHLY, CDR2 FYNNEI. This CDR3 contains 15 residues. For the CDR3, the DNA is TGTGCCAGCAGTTTTGGGGGACAGGATAATTCACCCCTCCACTTT. Encoded protein: CASSFGGQDNSPLHF. Complete variable domain (other parts from reference TRBV2 and TRBJ1-6): EPEVTQTPSHQVTQMGQEVILRCVPISNHLYFYWYRQILGQKVEFLVSFYNNEISEKSEIFDDQFSVERPDGSNFTLKIRSTKLEDSAMYFCASSFGGQDNSPLHFGNGTRLTVT.

This clonotype was found many times. V and J are TRBV28 and TRBJ2-3; 7 bases map to TRBD2. This CDR3 spans 17 amino acids. Germline assignment: CDR1 MDHEN and CDR2 SYDVKM. Trimming at V came to 1 base and at J to 0 bases, leaving 7 bases not matched to a gene. The CDR3 coding sequence is TGTGCCAGCAGTTTATCGGGGGGACCCATTAGCACAGATACGCAGTATTTT. This gives the protein CASSLSGGPISTDTQYF.

This chain links TRBV28 with TRBJ1-5; the D is unclear. V lost 2 bases and J 0 bases, leaving 8 bases between the germline ends. This CDR3 has 15 residues. Per germline, CDR1 MDHEN and CDR2 SYDVKM. The CDR3, as DNA: TGTGCCAGCAGTTTAACAACAGTTAGCAATCAGCCCCAGCATTTT. This sequence encodes CASSLTTVSNQPQHF.

The gene calls are TRBV20-1 and TRBJ2-3; no firm D call. V shed 8 bases and J shed 2 bases, with 5 bases lying between them. The V gene's germline CDR1 is DFQATT and CDR2 SNEGSKA (reference sequence). The CDR3 length is 10 residues. In nucleotides, the CDR3 is TGCAGTCCATTCACAGATACGCAGTATTTT. Translated, it gives CSPFTDTQYF.

This clonotype was observed at least ten times. The V gene is TRBV27, the J gene TRBJ2-1; 9 nucleotides line up with TRBD1. CDR3 size: 14 residues. The junction had 9 bases not matched to a gene; V was cut back by 3 bases and J by 12 bases. Germline V gives CDR1 MNHEY, CDR2 SMNVEV (reference sequence). For the CDR3, the DNA is TGTGCCAGCAGTTTGGGCCGGGACAGGGCATCGCAGTTCTTC. It translates to CASSLGRDRASQFF.

In this sample, this clonotype turned up many times. This sequence joins TRBV4-1 and TRBJ2-3; D may be TRBD1 or TRBD2 (6 bases each). The ends were cut back, 0 bases at V and 3 bases at J, with 16 bases in the middle. Germline CDR1 and CDR2: MGHRA and YSYEKL. CDR3 length: 17 amino acids. As DNA, the CDR3 is TGCGCCAGCAGCCAAGATCGGTCGGGGGCGCAGACAGATACGCAGTATTTT. It yields the protein CASSQDRSGAQTDTQYF.

The rearrangement links TRBV7-2 to TRBJ1-1; 7 bases line up with TRBD1. V shed 4 bases, J shed 5 bases, and the junction held 7 bases outside the gene matches. The germline V gene encodes CDR1 SGHTA and CDR2 FQGNSA. The length of the CDR3 is 14 residues. In DNA form, the CDR3 reads TGTGCCAGCAGCTCCTACAGGGGTCGTACTGAAGCTTTCTTT. This translates into CASSSYRGRTEAFF. Filled out from reference TRBV7-2 and TRBJ1-1, the complete variable domain reads GAGVSQSPSNKVTEKGKDVELRCDPISGHTALYWYRQSLGQGLEFLIYFQGNSAPDKSGLPSDRFSAERTGGSVSTLTIQRTQQEDSAVYLCASSSYRGRTEAFFGQGTRLTVV.

With regard to this clonotype: The junction does not match germline at one end; this may be a read error. This sequence joins TRBV5-1 and TRBJ1-2; TRBD1 matches 7 bases. CDR1 is SGHRS, CDR2 YFSETQ, per germline. The CDR3 contains 15 residues. The CDR3 spells CASSLGGQLDYAYTF. The CDR3 region has the DNA TGCGCCAGCAGCTTGGGGGGACAGCTGGACTATGCCTACACCTTC.

This clonotype appeared many times. The chain carries TRBV20-1 and TRBJ1-2; D unresolved. V was trimmed by 3 bases and J by 1 base, leaving 15 bases between them. This CDR3 is built from 15 residues. CDR1 DFQATT and CDR2 SNEGSKA come from the germline V gene (reference sequence). CDR3 nucleotide sequence: TGCAGTGCTAGCATATTCGGGCTCAATAACTATGGCTACACCTTC. It is translated as CSASIFGLNNYGYTF.